This T cell receptor (beta chain) is drawn from a study of blood T cell repertoires in COVID-19. Background on the study: Acute and convalescent COVID-19 samples came from the United States, Italy and Spain. T cells, B-cell-depleted T cells, or PBMCs supplied cDNA or gDNA.

The Seattle patients, enrolled during active infection, were followed longitudinally. Original processing methods: Amplification of reference gene primers was used by the study to estimate nucleated cell counts. This table comes from immunoSEQ multiplex PCR, and its TCRdb copy is limited to in-frame clones, with some not included. D and trimming come from the DNA, and the V and J calls and clone size come from that table. The sample records fewer than 450,000 clones, roughly 90% being singletons. This clonotype was sampled from a woman in her seventies with COVID-19, enrolled during active disease. Source material: peripheral blood.

This CDR3 reads CASSLGQGVNTEAFF. As DNA, the CDR3 is TGTGCCAGCAGCTTAGGACAGGGAGTGAACACTGAAGCTTTCTTT. This chain links TRBV7-6 with TRBJ1-1; 7 bases line up with TRBD1. V dropped 1 base and J dropped 0; count of bases not matched to a gene: 2. Germline values: CDR1 SGHVS, CDR2 FNYEAQ. This CDR3 comprises 15 residues.